Listed below are T cell receptor beta chains from one sample, sequenced in a study of blood T cells in healthy people across ages. TCRdb itself ran the 5' RACE reads through MiXCR, one entry per CDR3 protein. This table has around 1.5 million distinct CDR3 sequences, 34% appearing once. The specimen sequenced was blood. The receptors originated from a woman under 40 in good health. CDR3s include the opening cysteine and the closing phenylalanine or tryptophan. D genes are given only for firm matches. Size values are once, few and many counts, or a class for expanded clones, and some rows have none.

CDR3 protein | CDR3 DNA | J gene | clone size | V gene | D gene
CASSQSGGENEQFF | TGTGCCAGCAGCCAATCGGGCGGGGAAAATGAGCAGTTCTTC | TRBJ2-1 | many | TRBV3-1 | NA
CASSLDEGLGFVEQYF | TGTGCCAGCAGCTTAGATGAGGGACTAGGTTTTGTCGAGCAGTACTTC | TRBJ2-7 | NA | TRBV7-9 | TRBD2
CASSPDSRNYEQYF | TGTGCCAGCAGCCCCGACTCCCGCAACTACGAGCAGTACTTC | TRBJ2-7 | NA | TRBV9 | NA
CASSESGGLRETQYF | TGTGCCAGCAGCGAAAGCGGGGGGCTTAGAGAGACCCAGTACTTC | TRBJ2-5 | NA | TRBV9 | TRBD2
CASSVIPGSGANVRTF | TGTGCCAGCAGCGTCATCCCCGGCTCTGGGGCCAACGTCCGGACTTTC | TRBJ2-6 | NA | TRBV9 | NA
CATTSASGDRNEQFF | TGTGCCACCACATCGGCTAGCGGGGATAGGAATGAGCAGTTCTTC | TRBJ2-1 | once | TRBV24-1 | TRBD2
CASSEKPWLAQETQYF | TGTGCCAGCAGTGAAAAACCTTGGCTAGCCCAAGAGACCCAGTACTTC | TRBJ2-5 | NA | TRBV6-1 | NA
CASSRTSGAGTQYF | TGTGCCAGCAGTAGAACTAGCGGGGCGGGTACGCAGTATTTT | TRBJ2-3 | few | TRBV6-2/TRBV6-3 | TRBD2
CSAMRGGARTDTQYF | TGCAGTGCTATGAGGGGGGGGGCTCGCACAGATACACAGTATTTT | TRBJ2-3 | NA | TRBV20-1 | NA
CASSLDPPSGGRETQYF | TGTGCCAGCAGCTTAGATCCTCCCAGCGGGGGGAGGGAGACCCAGTACTTC | TRBJ2-5 | NA | TRBV11-2 | TRBD2
CSSSQTTGAGTEAFF | TGCTCCAGCAGCCAAACTACAGGGGCTGGGACTGAAGCTTTCTTT | TRBJ1-1 | once | TRBV4-1 | TRBD1
CAWSSTGQGQEAQYF | TGTGCCTGGAGTAGCACGGGACAGGGGCAAGAGGCCCAGTACTTC | TRBJ2-5 | few | TRBV30 | TRBD1
CASGDLMNTEAFF | TGTGCCAGCGGAGATTTGATGAACACTGAAGCTTTCTTT | TRBJ1-1 | NA | TRBV14 | NA
CASSAQRERRPGELFF | TGCGCCAGCAGTGCCCAGCGGGAGAGGCGACCCGGGGAGCTGTTTTTT | TRBJ2-2 | few | TRBV10-1 | TRBD2
CASKPPGTGDDEQFF | TGTGCCAGCAAACCCCCCGGGACAGGGGACGATGAGCAGTTCTTC | TRBJ2-1 | NA | TRBV9 | TRBD1
CASSWLRGIDTQYF | TGTGCCAGCAGTTGGCTAAGGGGGATAGATACGCAGTATTTT | TRBJ2-3 | NA | TRBV11-2 | NA
CASSYSNAASYEQYF | TGTGCCAGCAGTTACTCGAATGCGGCCAGCTACGAGCAGTACTTC | TRBJ2-7 | NA | TRBV6-6 | NA
CASSQGAGGFSDEQYF | TGTGCCAGCTCACAAGGCGCGGGAGGGTTCTCCGACGAGCAGTACTTC | TRBJ2-7 | NA | TRBV18 | TRBD2
CASSWTGNYEQYF | TGTGCCAGCAGTTGGACAGGAAACTACGAGCAGTACTTC | TRBJ2-7 | many | TRBV6-6 | TRBD1
CASSPPKTGYGEEQYF | TGTGCCAGCAGCCCTCCTAAGACAGGGTATGGGGAGGAGCAGTACTTC | TRBJ2-7 | NA | TRBV28 | TRBD1
CSAGGASGRASADTQYF | TGCAGTGCTGGGGGGGCTAGCGGGAGGGCTTCCGCAGATACGCAGTATTTT | TRBJ2-3 | NA | TRBV20-1 | TRBD2
CSVEDRSGAYEQYF | TGCAGCGTTGAAGATCGGTCGGGAGCCTACGAGCAGTACTTC | TRBJ2-7 | many | TRBV29-1 | NA
CASSSVPPGQGQGEQFF | TGTGCCAGCAGCTCCGTCCCCCCGGGACAGGGGCAGGGTGAGCAGTTCTTC | TRBJ2-1 | NA | TRBV7-3 | TRBD1
CASSLVAFKETQYF | TGCGCCAGCAGCTTGGTTGCCTTTAAAGAGACCCAGTACTTC | TRBJ2-5 | few | TRBV5-1 | NA
CASSWGLRETQYF | TGTGCCAGCAGTTGGGGCCTCAGGGAGACCCAGTACTTC | TRBJ2-5 | NA | TRBV27 | NA
CASMLGTGTVHEQYF | TGTGCCAGCATGCTAGGGACAGGGACGGTTCACGAGCAGTACTTC | TRBJ2-7 | once | TRBV14 | TRBD1
CASRRTGRDYGYTF | TGTGCCAGCAGAAGAACGGGGCGAGACTATGGCTACACCTTC | TRBJ1-2 | NA | TRBV5-6 | NA
CASSRQPLLAGGGYNEQFF | TGTGCCAGCAGCCGCCAACCCCTCCTAGCGGGAGGGGGCTACAATGAGCAGTTCTTC | TRBJ2-1 | few | TRBV3-1 | TRBD2
CASSFDGNPSTDTQYF | TGTGCCAGCAGTTTCGACGGAAATCCTAGCACAGATACGCAGTATTTT | TRBJ2-3 | few | TRBV12-3/TRBV12-4 | NA
CASSEGLAPRVQYF | TGTGCCAGCAGCGAGGGACTAGCGCCTAGGGTCCAGTACTTC | TRBJ2-7 | few | TRBV7-2 | TRBD2
CASIGPYEQYF | TGTGCCAGCATCGGCCCCTACGAGCAGTACTTC | TRBJ2-7 | few | TRBV6-1 | NA
CASSPRLAGGSGQYF | TGTGCCAGCAGTCCAAGACTAGCGGGCGGGAGTGGGCAGTATTTT | TRBJ2-3 | few | TRBV13 | TRBD2
CASSQTGLALNEQFF | TGCGCCAGCAGCCAAACGGGACTAGCTCTCAATGAGCAGTTCTTC | TRBJ2-1 | few | TRBV4-1 | TRBD2
CSARIGGTQYF | TGCAGTGCTAGGATCGGGGGTACGCAGTATTTT | TRBJ2-3 | few | TRBV20-1 | NA
CASSLSPYVEQYF | TGTGCCAGCAGCCTCAGTCCCTACGTGGAGCAGTACTTC | TRBJ2-5 | NA | TRBV3-1 | NA
CASSYGTHSYEQYF | TGTGCCAGCAGCTACGGGACACACTCCTACGAGCAGTACTTC | TRBJ2-7 | many | TRBV28 | NA
CASSPIPGQADYGYTF | TGTGCCAGCAGCCCTATCCCTGGCCAAGCCGACTATGGCTACACCTTC | TRBJ1-2 | NA | TRBV7-9 | NA
CASSSGGQGKYNEQFF | TGTGCCAGCAGTTCTGGGGGGCAGGGGAAATATAATGAGCAGTTCTTC | TRBJ2-1 | NA | TRBV27 | NA
CASSETGVNQPQHF | TGTGCCAGCAGCGAGACAGGGGTGAATCAGCCCCAGCATTTT | TRBJ1-5 | few | TRBV7-9 | TRBD1
CAISTRTRPDTQYF | TGTGCCATCAGCACCAGAACCCGGCCAGATACGCAGTATTTT | TRBJ2-3 | NA | TRBV10-3 | NA